One sample yielded the 28 T cell receptor beta chains listed below, sequenced in a study of regulatory T cells in long-lasting Graves disease. Building of the TCR beta libraries involved iRepertoire HTBI primers and Arm-PCR of CDR3 regions. TCRdb analysed the multiplex PCR reads with MiXCR anew, one entry per CDR3 protein. Found here are roughly 610,000 distinct CDR3 sequences, 15% to 20% of them singletons; the top ten hold 12%. Sample time point: newly diagnosed GD, antithyroid drugs for less than 3 months. PBMCs provided the RNA from which the TCR library was made. This same sample was also part of a study on T cells in Graves' hyperthyroidism and ophthalmopathy.

This specimen consisted of peripheral blood mononuclear cells (PBMCs), obtained at new diagnosis, from a patient treated with antithyroid drugs. The receptors derive from a man younger than 30 with Graves disease.

The CDR3: CASSLYGTSGSPSYEQYF. CDR3 DNA: TGTGCCAGCAGTTTATACGGGACTAGCGGGAGTCCCTCCTACGAGCAGTACTTC. The chain carries TRBV27 and TRBJ2-7; 14 bases match TRBD2. The germline V gene has CDR1 MNHEY and CDR2 SMNVEV (reference sequence). With 1 base clipped from V and 0 bases from J, the junction kept 5 bases outside the gene matches. The CDR3 sequence is 18 residues long.

With respect to this clonotype: A far more abundant clone sits one base away, making this likely a read error. This chain connects TRBV7-6 to TRBJ2-5; 12 positions agree with TRBD2. This CDR3 spans 15 amino acids. Germline lookup yields CDR1 SGHVS and CDR2 FNYEAQ. The trim removed 1 base at V and 9 bases at J, leaving 6 bases unmatched. CDR3 DNA sequence: TGTGCCAGCAGCTTAGGGGGACTAGCGGGCGAGGCCCAGTACTTC. This translates into CASSLGGLAGEAQYF.

The rearrangement links TRBV28 to TRBJ2-3; 7 bases map to TRBD1. The CDR3 is made up of 20 amino acids. Germline CDR1 MDHEN, CDR2 SYDVKM. Unmatched junction bases numbered 16, after V lost 0 bases and J lost 1 base. Here the CDR3 reads CASSLWRLKGASLGTDTQYF. The CDR3 DNA sequence: TGTGCCAGCAGTTTATGGCGGTTGAAGGGGGCTAGCCTGGGCACAGATACGCAGTATTTT. The full variable domain, with the rest looked up from reference TRBV28 and TRBJ2-3, is DVKVTQSSRYLVKRTGEKVFLECVQDMDHENMFWYRQDPGLGLRLIYFSYDVKMKEKGDIPEGYSVSREKKERFSLILESASTNQTSMYLCASSLWRLKGASLGTDTQYFGPGTRLTVL.

In this sample, this clonotype turned up many times. The chain couples TRBV7-9 to TRBJ2-1, with 11 bases identical to TRBD2. The V gene end was trimmed by 5 bases and the J gene end by 6 bases; junction bases not matched to a gene: 9. There are 16 residues in the CDR3. CDR1 and CDR2 (germline): SEHNR, FQNEAQ (reference sequence). Here the CDR3 reads CASSPVLAGEINEQFF. In DNA form, the CDR3 reads TGTGCCAGCAGCCCGGTACTAGCGGGAGAGATCAATGAGCAGTTCTTC.

This clonotype has a count of ten or more. The chain is built from TRBV6-9 and TRBJ2-3, with a tentative D call TRBD2 (6 bases). The CDR3 extends over 14 amino acids. The germline gives CDR1 MNHGY, CDR2 SVAAGI. V lost 2 bases to trimming and J lost 2 bases, with 8 bases between them. DNA for the CDR3: TGTGCCAGCAGTTATGGAGGGGACACAGATACGCAGTATTTT. It specifies CASSYGGDTDTQYF.

In this sample, this clonotype turned up many times. The V and J genes are TRBV6-1 and TRBJ2-1; D is unclear. CDR1 MNHNS and CDR2 SASEGT come from the germline V gene. V was clipped by 2 bases and J by 9 bases, with 8 bases between them. The CDR3 is 12 residues long. The CDR3 coding sequence is TGTGCCAGCAGTGAAACCCGCGCTGAGCAGTTCTTC. This sequence encodes CASSETRAEQFF.

This clonotype has more than one count but fewer than ten. V is TRBV27 and J is TRBJ2-4, with 7 bases identical to TRBD2. CDR1 is MNHEY and CDR2 is SMNVEV in the germline V gene (reference sequence). The CDR3 totals 20 residues. J lost 0 bases, V lost 3 bases, and 17 bases had no gene match. CDR3 nucleotides: TGTGCCAGCAGTTTTGTTGGGGTTCGGGGGGAATCCACAGCCAAAAACATTCAGTACTTC. The encoded protein is CASSFVGVRGESTAKNIQYF.

This clonotype was counted once. The DNA for the CDR3 is TGCAGTGCTGGCCCTGAACTAGCGGCCTCCCAAGAGACCCAGTACTTC. This gives the protein CSAGPELAASQETQYF. The chain uses TRBV20-1 and TRBJ2-5, with TRBD2 matching over 8 bases. With V trimmed by 5 bases and J by 1 base, 12 bases remained unmatched. The CDR3 contains 16 residues. Germline V gives CDR1 DFQATT, CDR2 SNEGSKA (reference sequence).

This clonotype has at least ten counts. This sequence joins TRBV3-1 and TRBJ2-3; 12 nucleotides align to TRBD2. V lost 5 bases to trimming and J lost 6 bases; unmatched junction nucleotides: 18. The CDR3 has 19 amino acids. CDR1 LGHDT and CDR2 YNNKEL come from the germline V gene (reference sequence). The CDR3, as DNA: TGTGCCAGCAGCGCTTCGGCACTAGCGGGAGGAAGGGCTTACGATACGCAGTATTTT. Translating it yields CASSASALAGGRAYDTQYF.

Many counts were recorded for this clonotype. V and J are TRBV5-5 and TRBJ2-5, with 7 bases fitting TRBD2. The CDR3 runs to 14 residues. V lost 3 bases to trimming and J lost 1 base; unmatched junction nucleotides: 3. CDR1 is SGHKS and CDR2 is YYEKEE in the germline V gene (reference sequence). DNA of the CDR3: TGTGCCAGCAGCTCCAGGACTAGCCAAGAGACCCAGTACTTC. As protein: CASSSRTSQETQYF.

This clonotype was observed a few times. The chain is built from TRBV28 and TRBJ2-1; 11 nucleotides line up with TRBD2. The CDR3 runs to 15 residues. V lost 3 bases and J lost 10; bases outside the gene matches: 8. Germline V gene sequence: CDR1 MDHEN, CDR2 SYDVKM. This CDR3 is CASSLETSGTGEQFF. CDR3 DNA sequence: TGTGCCAGCAGTTTGGAGACTAGCGGGACCGGGGAGCAGTTCTTC.

This chain links TRBV7-2 with TRBJ2-2, with 10 bases matching TRBD2. Germline V lookup: CDR1 SGHTA, CDR2 FQGNSA. The CDR3 sequence is 15 residues long. Trimming took 5 bases from V and 5 from J; bases not matched to a gene: 5. The CDR3 DNA follows: TGTGCCAGCAGCCACGCACTAGCGGGAACCGGGGAGCTGTTTTTT. Translation gives CASSHALAGTGELFF.

This clonotype has just a few counts. The chain has TRBV5-1 and TRBJ2-7, with 7 bases lining up with TRBD1. The J call is in doubt because the DNA end fits TRBJ2-3 better. This CDR3 has 17 residues. Germline values: CDR1 SGHRS, CDR2 YFSETQ. In DNA form, the CDR3 reads TGCGCCAGCAGTTCCCTACCGCAGGGGGAACTAGGAGATACGCAGTATTTT. It translates to CASSSLPQGELGDTQYF.

This clonotype has at least ten counts. The chain uses TRBV2 and TRBJ2-1; 9 nucleotides line up with TRBD2. Trimming cost V 6 bases and J 7 bases; bases outside gene matches: 7. From germline, CDR1 is SNHLY and CDR2 FYNNEI. The CDR3 is 14 residues long. The CDR3 coding sequence is TGTGCCAGCAGGTCGCGGGAGGGCCTTAATGAGCAGTTCTTC. It yields the protein CASRSREGLNEQFF.

There are a few counts of this clonotype. The J gene is TRBJ1-1, the V gene TRBV27; D gene unclear. V lost 7 bases and J 5 bases, leaving 8 bases between the germline ends. Per the germline V gene, CDR1 is MNHEY and CDR2 is SMNVEV (reference sequence). The CDR3 covers 11 residues. DNA for the CDR3: TGTGCCAGCATTGGACGGACTGAAGCTTTCTTT. It encodes CASIGRTEAFF.

Turning to this clonotype: A much larger clone is a single base away; this may be a read error. This chain uses TRBV6-1 with TRBJ1-2, with TRBD1 as a possible D gene (5 bases). Germline CDR1 is MNHNS and CDR2 is SASEGT. This CDR3 has 15 amino acids. CDR3 loop: CAGSRPGLSGYGYTF. DNA for the CDR3: TGTGCCGGCAGCCGTCCGGGACTTTCAGGCTATGGCTACACCTTC.

The J gene is TRBJ2-7, the V gene TRBV28; 7 nucleotides line up with TRBD1. The V segment lost 5 bases and the J segment 1 base; nucleotides outside the gene matches: 8. Germline V gives CDR1 MDHEN, CDR2 SYDVKM. The CDR3 consists of 15 residues. The CDR3 DNA reads TGTGCCAGCAGTGAGACAGGGCCCGTGTCCTACGAGCAGTACTTC. Translation gives CASSETGPVSYEQYF. The full variable domain, its missing parts supplied by reference TRBV28 and TRBJ2-7, is DVKVTQSSRYLVKRTGEKVFLECVQDMDHENMFWYRQDPGLGLRLIYFSYDVKMKEKGDIPEGYSVSREKKERFSLILESASTNQTSMYLCASSETGPVSYEQYFGPGTRLTVT.

This clonotype was recorded a few times. The chain combines TRBV20-1 with TRBJ2-1; 8 bases match TRBD2. Germline V CDR1 and CDR2: DFQATT, SNEGSKA (reference sequence). The V segment lost 0 bases and the J segment 2 bases; nucleotides outside the gene matches: 15. This CDR3 spans 19 amino acids. Here the CDR3 DNA reads TGCAGTGCTAGAGATTGGGGGGGCGACGGAGCGGGAGCCTACAATGAGCAGTTCTTC. It specifies CSARDWGGDGAGAYNEQFF.

This clonotype appeared a few times. V and J are TRBV7-3 and TRBJ2-1; D ambiguous. V shed 5 bases and J shed 7 bases, with 12 bases lying between them. The CDR3 sequence is 13 residues long. CDR1 SGHTA and CDR2 FQGTGA come from the germline V gene. The CDR3 DNA is TGTGCCAGCAGCGTAGCTACCCAGAATGAGCAGTTCTTC. Translated, it gives CASSVATQNEQFF. Using reference TRBV7-3 and TRBJ2-1 for the parts outside the CDR3, the full variable domain is GAGVSQTPSNKVTEKGKYVELRCDPISGHTALYWYRQSLGQGPEFLIYFQGTGAADDSGLPNDRFFAVRPEGSVSTLKIQRTERGDSAVYLCASSVATQNEQFFGPGTRLTVL.

This clonotype was observed at least ten times. This chain joins TRBV24-1 and TRBJ1-1; a weak D match, TRBD1 (5 bases). The V end was cut by 9 bases, the J end by 4 bases, with 17 bases between. Germline values: CDR1 KGHDR, CDR2 SFDVKD. The CDR3 is 14 residues long. The CDR3 DNA is TGTGCCACCGGAAGCTCAGCAAGGGGCACTGAAGCTTTCTTT. Its protein product is CATGSSARGTEAFF.

The chain is built from TRBV27 and TRBJ1-1; D is possibly TRBD1 (6 bases). V lost 1 base and J 1 base, leaving 13 bases between the germline ends. The germline CDR1 and CDR2 sequences are MNHEY and SMNVEV (reference sequence). The CDR3 loop spans 16 amino acids. The CDR3 loop reads CASSLLARGGNTEAFF. The DNA for the CDR3 is TGTGCCAGCAGTTTATTGGCCAGGGGCGGGAACACTGAAGCTTTCTTT.

On this clonotype: Given a much more abundant clone one base away, this may be a read error. CDR3 in amino acids: CSAIRDRGTDTQYF. For the CDR3, the DNA is TGCAGTGCCATCCGGGACAGGGGCACAGATACGCAGTATTTT. The chain links TRBV20-1 to TRBJ2-3; the match to TRBD1 covers 9 bases. The CDR3 is made up of 14 amino acids. Germline assignment: CDR1 DFQATT and CDR2 SNEGSKA (reference sequence). V trimming: 6 bases; J trimming: 1 base; junction bases outside the gene matches: 5.

This clonotype has ten or more counts. The CDR3 DNA sequence: TGCAGCGTTGGAGACACTTCTCCTGGAAACACCATATATTTT. This gives the protein CSVGDTSPGNTIYF. V and J are TRBV29-1 and TRBJ1-3; D gene unclear. CDR3 length equals 14 residues. V was shortened by 4 bases and J by 2 bases, with 12 bases between the two germline ends. Germline values: CDR1 SQVTM, CDR2 ANQGSEA.

The chain couples TRBV20-1 to TRBJ1-1, with D possibly TRBD1 on 5 matching bases. The CDR3 consists of 13 residues. Looked up from germline, CDR1 is DFQATT and CDR2 is SNEGSKA (reference sequence). V gave up 5 bases and J gave up 4 bases, with 14 bases separating them. CDR3 coding DNA: TGCAGTGCTCCCGAAGGGGATGTCACTGAAGCTTTCTTT. As protein: CSAPEGDVTEAFF.

This clonotype was observed many times. This sequence joins TRBV12-3 or TRBV12-4 and TRBJ1-4, with D hard to call. This CDR3 contains 14 residues. V shed 4 bases and J shed 6 bases, with 12 bases lying between them. In DNA form, the CDR3 reads TGTGCCAGCAGTTCGACACGCGGATATGAAAAACTGTTTTTT. This translates into CASSSTRGYEKLFF.

The rearrangement joins TRBV12-3 or TRBV12-4 to TRBJ2-3; TRBD2 matches 8 bases. V was clipped by 3 bases and J by 8 bases; unmatched bases: 10. This CDR3 comprises 15 residues. The CDR3 nucleotides read TGTGCCAGCAGTTTGGCGGGTAGCGGGACCTCTACGCAGTATTTT. The encoded protein is CASSLAGSGTSTQYF.

The chain is built from TRBV12-3 or TRBV12-4 and TRBJ2-2; perhaps TRBD2 as D (6 bases). Trimming removed 11 bases from V and 4 bases from J, with 17 bases in between. This CDR3 has 14 residues. CDR3 bases: TGTGCCTGGGGGAAGCGGGCCCCCACCGGGGAGCTGTTTTTT. Protein sequence: CAWGKRAPTGELFF.

Notes on this clonotype: At one of its ends the junction is not consistent with the germline gene, which may arise from a read error. The J gene is TRBJ2-2, the V gene TRBV6-1; 14 nucleotides line up with TRBD2. The germline V gene has CDR1 MNHNS and CDR2 SASEGT. The CDR3 runs to 17 residues. This chain's CDR3 is CASSRLAGGPGTRELFF. CDR3 sequence (DNA): TGTGCCAGCAGTCGACTAGCGGGAGGGCCGGGCACCAGGGAGCTGTTTTTT.